This T cell receptor (beta chain) was sequenced for a study of beta chain features in type 1 diabetes. Study conclusions and caveats: Fewer insertions but more deletions were seen at VDJ junctions in type 1 diabetes patients. Sequencing used cDNA, and cells with high TCR expression could therefore be over-represented.

The sequenced template was cDNA made from the entire isolated RNA. Libraries were prepared by immunoSEQ multiplex PCR; TCRdb keeps only in-frame clonotypes and omits some of them. The sample has some 270,000 clones, under 8.5% seen once; the top ten hold roughly 1%. This CDR3 is 15 amino acids long. The ends were cut back, 4 bases at V and 0 bases at J, with 11 bases in the middle. Germline V gene lookup returns CDR1 SGHAT and CDR2 FQNNGV. Researchers reported sorting CD4+ naive, central memory, regulatory and stem cell-like memory cells via CD45RO/CCR7/CD25/CD127/CD95/CD27. In all sorted populations, purity surpassed 95%. This clone has just a few counts. Its antigen remains unidentified.

The sequencing sample was made of central memory CD4+ T cells from blood. V and J are TRBV11-2 and TRBJ2-3, with TRBD2 as a possible D gene (6 bases). This clonotype was obtained from a woman aged 18-29 years in good health. CDR3 in DNA: TGTGCCAGCAGCTCAGATGGGGGGAGCACAGATACGCAGTATTTT. Its protein product is CASSSDGGSTDTQYF.